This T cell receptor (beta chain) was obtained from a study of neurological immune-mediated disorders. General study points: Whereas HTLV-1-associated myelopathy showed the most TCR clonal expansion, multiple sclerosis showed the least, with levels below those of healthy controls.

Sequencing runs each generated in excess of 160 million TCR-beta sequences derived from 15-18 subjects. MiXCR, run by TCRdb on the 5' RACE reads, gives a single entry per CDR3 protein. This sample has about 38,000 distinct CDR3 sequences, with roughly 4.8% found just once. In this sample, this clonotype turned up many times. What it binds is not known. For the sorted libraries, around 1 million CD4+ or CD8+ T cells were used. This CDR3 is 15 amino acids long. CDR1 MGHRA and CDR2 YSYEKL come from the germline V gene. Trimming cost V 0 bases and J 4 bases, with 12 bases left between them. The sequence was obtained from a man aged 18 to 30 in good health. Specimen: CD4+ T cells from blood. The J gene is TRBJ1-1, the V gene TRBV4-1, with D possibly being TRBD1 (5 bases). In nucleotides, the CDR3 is TGCGCCAGCAGCCAAGATCATTCGGGGGGCACTGAAGCTTTCTTT. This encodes CASSQDHSGGTEAFF.